The rows below give T cell receptor beta chains drawn from one sample of a study of regulatory T cells in long-lasting Graves disease. One entry per CDR3 protein results from TCRdb running MiXCR on the multiplex PCR reads. Of a few hundred thousand distinct CDR3 sequences listed, approximately 15% were seen once; the top ten hold roughly 29%. A further study also used this sample, focusing on T cells in Graves' hyperthyroidism and ophthalmopathy.

The sequencing used peripheral blood mononuclear cells (PBMCs), collected at new diagnosis, from a patient treated with antithyroid drugs. The receptors originated from a man aged 35 to 55 with Graves disease. The CDR3 runs from the conserved cysteine through the conserved F or W. A D gene is named only where the DNA matches it firmly. The size of a clone is reported for some rows only, either as once, few or many, or as a class for expanded clones.

TRBV11-2	TRBJ1-3	many	TRBD1	CASSLGNRGRNTIYF	TGTGCCAGCAGCTTAGGGAACAGGGGGCGGAACACCATATATTTT
TRBV7-9	TRBJ2-7	many	.	CASRQGLNEQYF	TGTGCCAGCAGGCAGGGTCTCAACGAGCAGTACTTC
TRBV4-2	TRBJ2-1	few	TRBD2	CASSLLAGEDYNEQFF	TGTGCCAGCAGCCTCCTAGCGGGGGAAGATTACAATGAGCAGTTCTTC
TRBV5-1	TRBJ2-1	many	.	CASSLDWRHSYNEQFF	TGCGCCAGCAGCTTGGACTGGCGCCACTCCTACAATGAGCAGTTCTTC
TRBV20-1	TRBJ2-3	many	TRBD2	CSARRGLAGGGDTQYF	TGCAGTGCTAGACGTGGACTAGCGGGGGGCGGGGATACGCAGTATTTT
TRBV7-2	TRBJ1-6	many	.	CASSLEYSALHF	TGTGCCAGCAGCTTAGAGTACTCGGCCCTCCACTTT
TRBV20-1	TRBJ2-3	many	TRBD2	CSARSLAGVDTQYF	TGCAGTGCTAGGAGTCTAGCGGGGGTGGATACGCAGTATTTT
TRBV12-3/TRBV12-4	TRBJ1-5	many	.	CASSLRGDQPQHF	TGCGCCAGCAGCTTGAGAGGGGATCAGCCCCAGCATTTT
TRBV6-1	TRBJ1-1	many	TRBD1	CASRRTGGQTEAFF	TGTGCCAGCAGACGCACAGGGGGCCAGACTGAAGCTTTCTTT
TRBV7-9	TRBJ2-7	many	.	CASRRDQYEQYF	TGTGCCAGCAGACGGGATCAGTACGAGCAGTACTTC
TRBV18	TRBJ1-2	many	.	CASSPFTVYGYTF	TGTGCCAGCTCACCCTTCACGGTCTATGGCTACACCTTC
TRBV12-3/TRBV12-4	TRBJ2-3	.	.	CASSPQASGRTDPDTQYF	TGTGCCAGCAGCCCCCAAGCGAGCGGGCGGACCGACCCAGATACGCAGTATTTT
TRBV12-3/TRBV12-4	TRBJ1-2	many	.	CASSRGVPGETAYTF	TGTGCCAGCAGTCGCGGGGTTCCAGGGGAGACGGCCTACACCTTC
TRBV20-1	TRBJ2-7	many	TRBD1	CSAGGTGGSYEQYF	TGCAGTGCGGGAGGGACAGGGGGCTCCTACGAGCAGTACTTC
TRBV5-1	TRBJ1-1	many	TRBD1	CASSLKGANTEAFF	TGCGCCAGCAGCTTGAAGGGGGCGAACACTGAAGCTTTCTTT
TRBV13	TRBJ2-3	many	TRBD2	CASSRAGGAQYF	TGTGCCAGCAGCCGCGCCGGGGGGGCGCAGTATTTT
TRBV27	TRBJ2-7	many	TRBD1	CASRKTTGASYEQYF	TGTGCCAGCAGGAAAACGACAGGGGCGTCCTACGAGCAGTACTTC
TRBV6-1	TRBJ1-1	.	.	CASSDLGVDTEAFF	TGTGCCAGCAGTGACCTCGGCGTGGACACTGAAGCTTTCTTT